This T cell receptor (beta chain) was profiled in a study of cytomegalovirus exposure and HLA in healthy donors. Method: immunoSEQ multiplex PCR; TCRdb's copy keeps in-frame clones and lacks some. The sample carries some 200,000 clones, 90% to 95% recorded once. The V segment lost 2 bases and the J segment 5 bases; nucleotides outside the gene matches: 9. This CDR3 is 17 amino acids long. The germline V gene has CDR1 MNHEY and CDR2 SMNVEV (reference sequence). The sequencing input was PBMCs. The TCR comes from a woman aged 18-29 years in good health and CMV-seronegative. The genes are TRBV27 and TRBJ2-5, with 12 bases matching TRBD2. The CDR3 spells CASSLNGGLAGIETQYF. CDR3 in DNA: TGTGCCAGCAGTTTAAATGGAGGACTAGCGGGAATCGAGACCCAGTACTTC.